The 27 T cell receptor beta chains in this list originate from one sample, sequenced in a study of T-cell memory formation after mild COVID-19. One entry per CDR3 protein, called by TCRdb with MiXCR from the 5' RACE reads. Altogether 180,000 or so distinct CDR3 sequences are present, approximately 10% being singletons, with the ten largest covering approximately 3.4%. The source material was PBMCs or a T cell subset sorted from them (not recorded which). These receptors were obtained from a man between 18 and 29 years old who had mild COVID-19 (a few samples of this study predate the infection). Cell type and time point are not known.

In this sample, this clonotype turned up a few times. The V gene is TRBV7-2, the J gene TRBJ2-5; TRBD1 agrees at 11 bases. Germline CDR1 SGHTA, CDR2 FQGNSA. Trimming cost V 1 base and J 5 bases; bases outside gene matches: 3. The CDR3 has 15 amino acids. The CDR3 loop is CASSLGTGGAETQYF. CDR3 bases: TGTGCCAGCAGCTTAGGGACAGGGGGCGCGGAGACCCAGTACTTC.

The chain carries TRBV7-2 and TRBJ1-2; 11 bases agree with TRBD1. J gave up 8 bases and V 5 bases, and 7 bases lay outside the gene matches. Germline lookup yields CDR1 SGHTA and CDR2 FQGNSA. This CDR3 comprises 14 residues. In DNA, the CDR3 is TGTGCCAGCAGCAGAGGACAGGGGGCAGAAGGCTACACCTTC. Its protein product is CASSRGQGAEGYTF.

The chain is built from TRBV20-1 and TRBJ1-2; D might be TRBD1 (5 bases). The CDR3 consists of 13 residues. V was shortened by 0 bases and J by 6 bases, with 11 bases between the two germline ends. Germline values: CDR1 DFQATT, CDR2 SNEGSKA (reference sequence). CDR3 bases: TGCAGTGCTAGAGATCGGGGGGGGGATGGCTACACCTTC. Translating gives CSARDRGGDGYTF.

J is TRBJ2-2 and V is TRBV7-2; tentatively, D is TRBD1 (5 bases). CDR3 length: 15 residues. The V end was cut by 3 bases, the J end by 6 bases, with 14 bases between. CDR1 and CDR2 (germline): SGHTA, FQGNSA. Written as DNA, the CDR3 is TGTGCCAGCAGCTTTCAGGCAGGGCTATCCGGGGAGCTGTTTTTT. Protein product: CASSFQAGLSGELFF.

This clonotype has at least ten counts. The chain links TRBV9 to TRBJ1-4, with 7 bases identical to TRBD1. The CDR3 loop spans 15 amino acids. CDR1 and CDR2 from the germline V gene are SGDLS and YYNGEE. The J segment lost 7 bases and the V segment lost 0 bases, leaving 6 bases of the junction unmatched. CDR3 sequence reads: CASSVAQGLGEKLFF. As DNA, the CDR3 is TGTGCCAGCAGCGTAGCACAGGGGCTCGGTGAAAAACTGTTTTTT. The full variable domain, completed using reference TRBV9 and TRBJ1-4, is DSGVTQTPKHLITATGQRVTLRCSPRSGDLSVYWYQQSLDQGLQFLIQYYNGEERAKGNILERFSAQQFPDLHSELNLSSLELGDSALYFCASSVAQGLGEKLFFGSGTQLSVL.

This clonotype appeared a few times. The chain couples TRBV28 to TRBJ2-7; 11 positions match TRBD1. With V trimmed by 6 bases and J by 1 base, 5 bases remained unmatched. CDR1 and CDR2 (germline): MDHEN, SYDVKM. This CDR3 region has 15 residues. The CDR3 loop reads CASSPGQGASYEQYV. In DNA, the CDR3 is TGTGCCAGCAGCCCCGGACAGGGGGCGTCCTACGAGCAGTACGTC.

The chain is built from TRBV24-1 and TRBJ2-3; TRBD1 aligns across 10 bases. V lost 7 bases to trimming and J lost 4 bases; unmatched junction nucleotides: 13. CDR3 length: 17 amino acids. Looked up from germline, CDR1 is KGHDR and CDR2 is SFDVKD. The CDR3 is CATRPGVGQGSADTQYF. DNA for the CDR3: TGTGCCACCAGGCCCGGAGTGGGACAGGGGAGCGCAGATACGCAGTATTTT.

V usage is TRBV24-1 and J usage is TRBJ2-1; D is perhaps TRBD2 (5 bases). The CDR3 is 13 amino acids. The germline V gene encodes CDR1 KGHDR and CDR2 SFDVKD. V lost 0 bases and J lost 10, with 9 bases in between. In DNA, the CDR3 is TGTGCCACCAGTGATTTGGTGGAGCGGGAGCAGTTCTTC. As protein: CATSDLVEREQFF.

The chain recombines TRBV7-4 with TRBJ2-7; D unresolved. The CDR3 has 11 residues. From germline, CDR1 is SGHVT and CDR2 SQSDAQ. Trimming cost V 5 bases and J 3 bases, with 5 bases left between them. CDR3 bases: TGTGCCAGCAGCCTTAACTACGAGCAGTACGTC. This sequence encodes CASSLNYEQYV.

This clonotype was counted a few times. The chain uses TRBV20-1 and TRBJ2-3, with D perhaps given as TRBD1 or TRBD2 (5 bases each). This CDR3 spans 18 amino acids. Germline CDR1 and CDR2: DFQATT and SNEGSKA (reference sequence). V was trimmed by 0 bases and J by 1 base, leaving 20 bases between them. The CDR3 protein is CSARDPPGPRARTDTQYF. CDR3 coding DNA: TGCAGTGCTAGAGATCCACCGGGGCCTCGAGCGCGCACAGATACGCAGTATTTT.

The chain links TRBV19 to TRBJ2-6; 7 positions match TRBD1. The germline gives CDR1 LNHDA, CDR2 SQIVND (reference sequence). The CDR3 totals 14 residues. The V and J ends lost 10 bases and 2 bases, in that order; junction bases with no gene match: 5. As DNA, the CDR3 is TGTGCCATTTCGGACAGGACTGGGGCCAACGTCCTGACTTTC. It codes for CAISDRTGANVLTF.

This chain links TRBV5-1 with TRBJ2-2; D gene uncertain. The CDR3 has 16 amino acids. CDR1 is SGHRS and CDR2 is YFSETQ in the germline V gene. V lost 2 bases and J 2 bases, leaving 13 bases between the germline ends. CDR3 in amino acids: CASSLLSMGNTGELFF. CDR3 bases: TGCGCCAGCAGCTTACTTTCGATGGGTAACACCGGGGAGCTGTTTTTT.

The chain has TRBV29-1 and TRBJ1-1; D uncertain. This CDR3 contains 13 residues. V was cut by 6 bases and J by 0 bases, with 11 bases left in between. Germline V gene sequence: CDR1 SQVTM, CDR2 ANQGSEA. CDR3 region: CSVVQRLNTEAFF. The CDR3 nucleotides read TGCAGCGTAGTACAGAGATTGAACACTGAAGCTTTCTTT.

Ten or more counts support this clonotype. The chain is built from TRBV7-6 and TRBJ2-7, with D tentatively TRBD2 (5 bases). Germline V gives CDR1 SGHVS, CDR2 FNYEAQ. This CDR3 contains 13 residues. This chain's CDR3 is CGTVWVGYAGQYF. The CDR3 DNA sequence: TGTGGGACCGTGTGGGTGGGTTATGCGGGGCAGTACTTC.

This rearrangement joins TRBV28 to TRBJ2-7; D uncertain. CDR1 and CDR2 (germline): MDHEN, SYDVKM. The ends were cut back, 6 bases at V and 3 bases at J, with 9 bases in the middle. The CDR3 has 12 residues. Here the CDR3 DNA reads TGTGCCAGCAGCTCCATTCTCTACGAGCAGTACTTC. Its translation is CASSSILYEQYF.

The V call is TRBV18, the J call TRBJ1-2; the match to TRBD1 covers 8 bases. The CDR3 length is 14 residues. From germline, CDR1 is KGHSH and CDR2 LQKENI. V trimming: 5 bases; J trimming: 3 bases; junction bases outside the gene matches: 5. The CDR3, as DNA: TGTGCCAGCTCAACGACAGGGGACTACTATGGCTACACCTTC. It is translated as CASSTTGDYYGYTF.

In this sample, this clonotype turned up many times. The V gene is TRBV6-4, the J gene TRBJ2-1; maybe TRBD2 (5 bases). The CDR3 loop spans 13 amino acids. Per the germline V gene, CDR1 is MRHNA and CDR2 is SNTAGT. V gave up 8 bases and J gave up 2 bases, with 10 bases separating them. CDR3 bases: TGTGCCAGCTCGACTAACCCCTACAATGAGCAGTTCTTC. Its protein product is CASSTNPYNEQFF.

This chain joins TRBV12-3 or TRBV12-4 and TRBJ1-3, with TRBD1 matching over 7 bases. This CDR3 has 14 residues. V lost 3 bases to trimming and J lost 4 bases; unmatched junction nucleotides: 3. CDR3: CASSFRTGGNTIYF. The CDR3 DNA is TGTGCCAGCAGTTTTAGGACAGGAGGAAACACCATATATTTT.

This clonotype was counted only a few times. The rearrangement uses TRBV27 and TRBJ2-3, with 7 bases fitting TRBD1. Germline CDR1 MNHEY, CDR2 SMNVEV (reference sequence). After removal of 2 bases from V and 2 bases from J, the junction contained 4 bases not matched to a gene. This CDR3 comprises 15 residues. The CDR3 protein is CASSLKGALTDTQYF. The CDR3 DNA sequence: TGTGCCAGCAGTTTAAAGGGGGCCCTCACAGATACGCAGTATTTT.

The chain is built from TRBV29-1 and TRBJ1-3; TRBD1 aligns across 8 bases. The V and J ends lost 6 bases and 4 bases, in that order; junction bases with no gene match: 5. The CDR3 sequence is 13 residues long. Germline CDR1 reads SQVTM; CDR2 reads ANQGSEA. DNA of the CDR3: TGCAGCGTGCAGGGGGCGCGGGGAAACACCATATATTTT. As protein: CSVQGARGNTIYF.

This clonotype was recorded many times. The junction differs from germline at one of its ends, possibly a read error. The J gene is TRBJ1-6, the V gene TRBV3-1; D is ambiguous. The CDR3 is made up of 14 amino acids. Germline assignment: CDR1 LGHDT and CDR2 YNNKEL (reference sequence). The CDR3 loop is CASSLTSSNSPLHF. The CDR3 DNA sequence: TGTGCCAGCAGCCTTACATCCTCTAATTCACCCCTCCACTTT.

This clonotype was picked up a small number of times. This CDR3 reads CASTQRASGYNEQFF. CDR3 DNA: TGTGCCAGCACCCAGCGGGCTAGCGGGTACAATGAGCAGTTCTTC. The chain links TRBV6-2 or TRBV6-3 to TRBJ2-1, with TRBD2 identical over 8 bases. J was trimmed by 4 bases and V by 7 bases; bases with no gene match: 9. Per germline, CDR1 MNHEY and CDR2 SVGEGT. The CDR3 consists of 15 residues.

The genes are TRBV5-1 and TRBJ2-4, with 8 positions matching TRBD1. This CDR3 comprises 15 residues. The junction had 9 bases not matched to a gene; V was cut back by 4 bases and J by 6 bases. In germline, CDR1 is SGHRS, CDR2 YFSETQ. The CDR3 is CASSPRDRSSNIQYF. CDR3 in DNA: TGCGCCAGCAGCCCAAGGGACAGGAGCTCAAACATTCAGTACTTC.

The rearrangement joins TRBV12-5 to TRBJ2-1; maybe TRBD1 (5 bases). The CDR3 has 17 residues. CDR1 LGHNT and CDR2 FRNRAP come from the germline V gene. Trimming left V 0 bases short and J 0 bases short, with 12 bases between. CDR3: CASGLVLGRDSYNEQFF. In nucleotides, the CDR3 is TGTGCTAGTGGTTTGGTACTGGGCAGGGACTCCTACAATGAGCAGTTCTTC. The whole variable domain, remainder taken from reference TRBV12-5 and TRBJ2-1, is DARVTQTPRHKVTEMGQEVTMRCQPILGHNTVFWYRQTMMQGLELLAYFRNRAPLDDSGMPKDRFSAEMPDATLATLKIQPSEPRDSAVYFCASGLVLGRDSYNEQFFGPGTRLTVL.

The V and J genes are TRBV6-5 and TRBJ1-6, with a possible D match to TRBD1 (6 bases). Germline CDR1 is MNHEY and CDR2 is SVGAGI. The CDR3 extends over 15 amino acids. Trimming left V 5 bases short and J 6 bases short, with 14 bases between. CDR3 in DNA: TGTGCCAGCAGTACTAGGACAGATAGTAATTCACCCCTCCACTTT. Translated, it gives CASSTRTDSNSPLHF.

This clonotype was counted between two and nine times. The chain combines TRBV6-5 with TRBJ1-6, with no clear D. V shed 3 bases and J shed 7 bases, with 16 bases lying between them. The CDR3 loop spans 16 amino acids. Per germline, CDR1 MNHEY and CDR2 SVGAGI. For the CDR3, the DNA is TGTGCCAGCAGTTATTCACACCTCCCTCCCAATTCACCCCTCCACTTT. Translated, it gives CASSYSHLPPNSPLHF.

This clonotype was counted ten times or more. CDR3: CASGSLGGAGETQYF. The CDR3 region has the DNA TGCGCCAGCGGATCCCTGGGGGGGGCCGGGGAGACCCAGTACTTC. The chain recombines TRBV5-1 with TRBJ2-5; D may be TRBD2 (7 bases). CDR3 length: 15 amino acids. Germline assignment: CDR1 SGHRS and CDR2 YFSETQ. The ends were cut back, 7 bases at V and 5 bases at J, with 21 bases in the middle.